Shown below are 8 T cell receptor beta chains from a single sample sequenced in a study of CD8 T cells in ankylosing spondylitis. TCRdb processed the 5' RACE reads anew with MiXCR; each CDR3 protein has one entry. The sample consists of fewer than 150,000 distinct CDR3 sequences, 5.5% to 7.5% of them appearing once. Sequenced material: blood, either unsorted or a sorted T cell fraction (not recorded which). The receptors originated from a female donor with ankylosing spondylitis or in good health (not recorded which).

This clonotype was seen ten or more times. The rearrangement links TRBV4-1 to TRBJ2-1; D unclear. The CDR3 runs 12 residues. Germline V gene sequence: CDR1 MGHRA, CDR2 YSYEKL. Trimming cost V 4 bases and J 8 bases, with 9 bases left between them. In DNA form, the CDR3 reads TGCGCCAGCAGCCTTACTGGTTATGAGCAGTTCTTC. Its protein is CASSLTGYEQFF.

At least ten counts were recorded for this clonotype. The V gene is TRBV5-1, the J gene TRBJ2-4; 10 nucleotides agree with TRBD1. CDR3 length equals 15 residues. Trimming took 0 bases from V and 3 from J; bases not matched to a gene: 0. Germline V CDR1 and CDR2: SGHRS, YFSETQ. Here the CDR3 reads CASSLGTGGKNIQYF. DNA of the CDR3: TGCGCCAGCAGCTTGGGGACAGGGGGCAAAAACATTCAGTACTTC.

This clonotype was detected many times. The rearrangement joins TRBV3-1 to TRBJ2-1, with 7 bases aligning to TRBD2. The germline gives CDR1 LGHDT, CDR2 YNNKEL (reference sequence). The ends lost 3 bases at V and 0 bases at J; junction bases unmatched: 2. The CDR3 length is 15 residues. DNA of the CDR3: TGTGCCAGCAGCCATCCGGGGGGCTCCTACAATGAGCAGTTCTTC. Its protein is CASSHPGGSYNEQFF.

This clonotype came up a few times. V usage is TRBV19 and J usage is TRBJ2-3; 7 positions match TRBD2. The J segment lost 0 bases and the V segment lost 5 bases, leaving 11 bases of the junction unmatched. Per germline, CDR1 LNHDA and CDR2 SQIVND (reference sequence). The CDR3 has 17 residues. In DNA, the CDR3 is TGTGCCAGTAGTGGGGGGGGGAGCGGTGCTAGCACAGATACGCAGTATTTT. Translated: CASSGGGSGASTDTQYF.

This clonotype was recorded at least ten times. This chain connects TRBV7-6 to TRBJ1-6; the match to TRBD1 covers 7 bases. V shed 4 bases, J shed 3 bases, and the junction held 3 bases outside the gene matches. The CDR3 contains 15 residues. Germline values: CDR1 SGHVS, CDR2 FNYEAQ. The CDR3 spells CASSSDRSYNSPLHF. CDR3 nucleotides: TGTGCCAGCAGCTCGGACAGGAGCTATAATTCACCCCTCCACTTT.

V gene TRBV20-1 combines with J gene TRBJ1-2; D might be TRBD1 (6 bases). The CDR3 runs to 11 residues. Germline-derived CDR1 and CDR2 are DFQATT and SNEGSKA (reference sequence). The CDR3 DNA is TGCATCGGGGGCCGGGGTCCGGGCTACACCTTC. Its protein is CIGGRGPGYTF.

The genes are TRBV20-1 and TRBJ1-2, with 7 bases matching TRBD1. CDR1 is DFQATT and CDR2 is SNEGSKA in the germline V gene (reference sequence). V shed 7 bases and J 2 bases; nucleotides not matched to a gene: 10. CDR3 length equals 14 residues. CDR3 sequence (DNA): TGCAGTGGTCGACAGGGTAATACGAACTATGGCTACACCTTC. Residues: CSGRQGNTNYGYTF.

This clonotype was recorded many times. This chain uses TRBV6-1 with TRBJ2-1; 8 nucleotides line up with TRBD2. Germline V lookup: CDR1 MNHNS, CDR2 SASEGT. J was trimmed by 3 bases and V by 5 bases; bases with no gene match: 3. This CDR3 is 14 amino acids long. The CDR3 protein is CASSRGGSYNEQFF. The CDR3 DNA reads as TGTGCCAGCAGTCGGGGGGGCAGCTACAATGAGCAGTTCTTC.